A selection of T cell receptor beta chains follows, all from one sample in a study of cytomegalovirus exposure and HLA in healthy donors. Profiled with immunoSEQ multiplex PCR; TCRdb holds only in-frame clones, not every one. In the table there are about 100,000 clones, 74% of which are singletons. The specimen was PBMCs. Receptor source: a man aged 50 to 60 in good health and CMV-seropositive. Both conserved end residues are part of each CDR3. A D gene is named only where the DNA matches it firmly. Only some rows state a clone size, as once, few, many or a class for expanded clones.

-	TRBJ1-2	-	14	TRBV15	TGTGCCACCAGCAGAGATAGCACTGGGGGGGGCTACACCTTC	CATSRDSTGGGYTF
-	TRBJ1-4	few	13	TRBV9	TGTGCCAGCAGCCGAGCAACTAATGAAAAACTGTTTTTT	CASSRATNEKLFF
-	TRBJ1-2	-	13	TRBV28	TGTGCCAGCAGTTTATCGGGGGGAGGGAGGGGACTCTTC	CASSLSGGGRGLF
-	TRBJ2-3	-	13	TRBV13	TGTGCCAGCAGCCCCCCTGGCACAGATACGCAGTATTTT	CASSPPGTDTQYF
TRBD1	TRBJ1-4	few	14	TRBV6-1	TGTGCCAGCAGTTCCGGGACAGGGACACTAAAGCTGTTTTTT	CASSSGTGTLKLFF
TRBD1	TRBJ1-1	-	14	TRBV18	TGTGCCAGCTCACCGGGAGACAGGGGCGTTGAAGCTTTCTTT	CASSPGDRGVEAFF
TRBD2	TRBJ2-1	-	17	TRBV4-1	TGCGCCAGCAGCCAAGGGAGTAGCGGGAACTCCTACAATGAGCAGTTCTTC	CASSQGSSGNSYNEQFF
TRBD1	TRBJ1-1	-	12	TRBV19	TGTGCCAGTCGACAGGGGTCAGTCTATGCTTTCTTT	CASRQGSVYAFF
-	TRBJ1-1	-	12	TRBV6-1	TGTGCCAGCAGTTTTACCGGGACAGAAGCTTTCTTT	CASSFTGTEAFF
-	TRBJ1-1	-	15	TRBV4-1	TGCGCCAGCAGCCCCAGGAGGGACGGCAGCACTGAAGCTTTCTTT	CASSPRRDGSTEAFF
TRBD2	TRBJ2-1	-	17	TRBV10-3	TGTGCCATCAGTGAGTCGTTTAGTGGCGGGAGACAAGATGAGCAGTTCTTC	CAISESFSGGRQDEQFF
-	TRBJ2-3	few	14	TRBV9	TGTGCCAGCAGCGTAGTTTCCGGAGGCGATACGCAGTATTTT	CASSVVSGGDTQYF
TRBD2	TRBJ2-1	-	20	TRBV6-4	TGTGCCAGCAGTGCCTCCCCGGGCCTTAGCTCAGCGGGAGGGTCCGATGAGCAGTTCTTC	CASSASPGLSSAGGSDEQFF
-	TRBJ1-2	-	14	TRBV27	TGTGCCAGCAGTTTATATAGACAGAACTATGGCTACACCTTC	CASSLYRQNYGYTF